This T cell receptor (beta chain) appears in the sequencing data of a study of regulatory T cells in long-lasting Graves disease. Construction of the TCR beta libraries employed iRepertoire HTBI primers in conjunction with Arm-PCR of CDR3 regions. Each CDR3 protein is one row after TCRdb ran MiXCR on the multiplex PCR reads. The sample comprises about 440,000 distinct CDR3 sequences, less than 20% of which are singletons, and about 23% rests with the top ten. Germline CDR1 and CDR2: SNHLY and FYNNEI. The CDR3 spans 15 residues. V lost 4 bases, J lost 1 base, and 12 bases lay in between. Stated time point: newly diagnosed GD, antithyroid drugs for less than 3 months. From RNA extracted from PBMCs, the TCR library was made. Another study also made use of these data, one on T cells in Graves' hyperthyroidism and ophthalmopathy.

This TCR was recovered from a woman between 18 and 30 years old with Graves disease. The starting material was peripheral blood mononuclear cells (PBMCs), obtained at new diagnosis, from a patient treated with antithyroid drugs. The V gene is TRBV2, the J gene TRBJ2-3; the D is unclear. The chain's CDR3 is CASSAPAGGTDTQYF. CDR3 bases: TGTGCCAGCAGTGCCCCAGCTGGGGGCACAGATACGCAGTATTTT.